The TCR beta chain described here comes from a study of blood T cell repertoires in COVID-19. The overall study: The samples span acute and convalescent COVID-19 from the United States, Italy and Spain. T cells, B-cell-depleted T cells, or PBMCs provided the cDNA or gDNA that served as material.

As processed by the authors: From reference gene primer amplification, estimates of nucleated cell counts were derived. TCRdb's copy holds only in-frame clones and misses some; the assay was immunoSEQ multiplex PCR. V and J calls plus clone size are reproduced from that table; the DNA served to infer D and trimming. This sample has hundreds of thousands of clones, with 80% found just once. The CDR3 sequence is 14 residues long. Germline trimming cut 0 bases from V and 10 bases from J; bases unmatched to any gene: 6. Germline values: CDR1 SGHRS, CDR2 YFSETQ. Participant reports of clinical history set cohort assignment.

The sequenced sample consisted of PBMCs or T cells enriched from blood (not recorded which). The J gene is TRBJ1-1, the V gene TRBV5-1; 10 positions agree with TRBD1. The clonotype comes from a young man with acute COVID-19. The DNA for the CDR3 is TGCGCCAGCAGCTTGGGAGGGACAGGGGCCGCAGCTTTCTTT. This sequence encodes CASSLGGTGAAAFF.